Listed here are 23 T cell receptor beta chains from one sample, sequenced in a study of CD8+CD57+ T cells in acquired aplastic anemia. Sequencing was done on patients that had shown CD8+CD57+ cell expansion by flow cytometry. Genomic DNA provided the template from which TCR beta VDJ and CDR3 profiles were obtained. TCRdb re-analysed the reads in MiXCR, keeping a single row per CDR3 protein. This sample has under 200,000 distinct CDR3 sequences, with roughly 43% found just once. Sequencing was performed on sorted CD4+, CD8+, or CD8+CD57+ T cells (not recorded which) from PBMCs. The receptor source for this set is a human donor with aplastic anemia.

This clonotype is categorized as medium-sized (0.01 to 0.1%). The rearrangement joins TRBV15 to TRBJ1-6; D perhaps matches TRBD1 (5 bases). Per germline, CDR1 LNHNV and CDR2 YYDKDF (reference sequence). Trimming left V 1 base short and J 7 bases short, with 8 bases between. The CDR3 is 14 amino acids. The CDR3 here is CATSRVGENSPLHF. CDR3 coding DNA: TGTGCCACCAGCAGAGTGGGGGAAAATTCACCCCTCCACTTT.

This clonotype was counted ten times or more. CDR3 in amino acids: CASSLGGSETQYF. In DNA form, the CDR3 reads TGTGCCAGCAGCCTAGGGGGGAGCGAGACCCAGTACTTC. V and J are TRBV5-6 and TRBJ2-5; either TRBD1 or TRBD2 may fit D (6 bases each). Deletions cut 4 bases from V and 5 bases from J, with 12 bases between. The CDR3 totals 13 residues. Germline V gene lookup returns CDR1 SGHDT and CDR2 YYEEEE.

This clonotype was seen only a few times. The chain has TRBV2 and TRBJ2-2, with 7 bases fitting TRBD1. The CDR3 totals 15 residues. From germline, CDR1 is SNHLY and CDR2 FYNNEI. The V segment lost 7 bases and the J segment 7 bases; nucleotides outside the gene matches: 12. The CDR3 protein is CASTTDRSLGGELFF. Written as DNA, the CDR3 is TGTGCCAGCACGACGGACAGGTCTTTAGGCGGGGAGCTGTTTTTT. Based on the CDR3 plus reference TRBV2 and TRBJ2-2, the full variable domain is EPEVTQTPSHQVTQMGQEVILRCVPISNHLYFYWYRQILGQKVEFLVSFYNNEISEKSEIFDDQFSVERPDGSNFTLKIRSTKLEDSAMYFCASTTDRSLGGELFFGEGSRLTVL.

This clonotype was seen at least ten times. This sequence joins TRBV7-6 and TRBJ1-1; D gene uncertain. With 5 bases removed from V and 6 bases from J, the gap between germline ends came to 10 bases. CDR3 length: 12 amino acids. Per the germline V gene, CDR1 is SGHVS and CDR2 is FNYEAQ. The CDR3 loop reads CASSAIGAEAFF. The CDR3 DNA reads as TGTGCCAGCAGCGCCATAGGAGCTGAAGCTTTCTTT.

A remark on this clonotype: Compared with germline, one end of the junction differs, possibly owing to a read error. The J gene is TRBJ2-2, the V gene TRBV7-7, with 7 nucleotides matching TRBD2. Germline assignment: CDR1 SSHAT and CDR2 FNYEAQ (reference sequence). The CDR3 consists of 13 residues. The CDR3 DNA reads as TGTGCTAGCAGCTCCACTAGCGCCGGGGAGCTGTTTTTT. This sequence encodes CASSSTSAGELFF.

This clonotype was seen many times. The V call is TRBV20-1, the J call TRBJ1-5; D remains unclear. CDR3 size: 13 residues. Germline V gives CDR1 DFQATT, CDR2 SNEGSKA (reference sequence). Trimming took off 6 bases at V and 0 bases at J, with 9 bases between the two ends. CDR3: CSAQDTSNQPQHF. In nucleotides, the CDR3 is TGCAGTGCCCAAGATACTAGCAATCAGCCCCAGCATTTT.

CDR3 sequence (DNA): TGTGCCACCAGTGATTTTGACAGGGACTATGGCTACACCTTC. It is translated as CATSDFDRDYGYTF. This chain connects TRBV24-1 to TRBJ1-2, with 7 bases fitting TRBD1. J gave up 3 bases and V 1 base, and 1 base lay outside the gene matches. Germline CDR1 reads KGHDR; CDR2 reads SFDVKD. The CDR3 contains 14 residues.

This clonotype was recorded many times. The chain links TRBV6-2 or TRBV6-3 to TRBJ1-5; D may be TRBD1 (5 bases). This CDR3 spans 12 amino acids. Trimming removed 6 bases from V and 7 bases from J, with 10 bases in between. Germline CDR1 is MNHEY and CDR2 is SVGEGT. CDR3 in amino acids: CASSREEQPQHF. The CDR3 coding sequence is TGTGCCAGCAGCAGGGAGGAACAGCCCCAGCATTTT.

Regarding this clonotype: A clone one base away is much larger, so this may be a read error. The V gene is TRBV12-3 or TRBV12-4, the J gene TRBJ2-2, with 8 bases fitting TRBD1. CDR3 length equals 15 residues. The CDR3 here is CASSADRGKTGELLF. In nucleotides, the CDR3 is TGTGCCAGCAGTGCCGACAGGGGAAAAACCGGGGAGCTGCTTTTT.

For this clonotype: Just one base apart from a much larger clone, this may be a read error. The CDR3 region is CASSSGSYNEQFF. CDR3 nucleotides: TGTGCCAGTTCCAGCGGCTCCTACAATGAGCAGTTCTTC. The V call is TRBV19, the J call TRBJ2-1, with D possibly matching TRBD2 (5 bases). Per germline, CDR1 LNHDA and CDR2 SQIVND (reference sequence). The CDR3 has 13 amino acids. Trimming took off 8 bases at V and 0 bases at J, with 8 bases between the two ends.

V and J are TRBV20-1 and TRBJ1-2, with D perhaps matching TRBD1 (5 bases). V was trimmed by 0 bases and J by 5 bases, leaving 10 bases between them. This CDR3 has 13 residues. Germline CDR1 DFQATT, CDR2 SNEGSKA (reference sequence). Here the CDR3 reads CSARDVREYGYTF. As DNA, the CDR3 is TGCAGTGCTAGAGATGTCAGGGAATATGGCTACACCTTC.

This clonotype came up many times. The V gene is TRBV12-5, the J gene TRBJ1-2; D call uncertain. The CDR3 totals 13 residues. Trimming took off 1 base at V and 2 bases at J, with 5 bases between the two ends. Per germline, CDR1 LGHNT and CDR2 FRNRAP. The CDR3 DNA reads as TGTGCTAGTGGTTTGGCCACCAACTATGGCTACACCTTC. Its protein is CASGLATNYGYTF.

A word on this clonotype: A much larger clonotype is one base distant, so this may be a read error. This chain links TRBV10-3 with TRBJ1-2; 10 bases align to TRBD1. The germline CDR1 and CDR2 sequences are ENHRY and SYGVKD. CDR3 size: 12 residues. V gave up 10 bases and J gave up 7 bases; unmatched junction bases: 6. CDR3 loop: CASMTGGVGYTF. The CDR3 DNA follows: TGTGCCAGCATGACAGGGGGCGTTGGCTACACCTTC.

The CDR3 loop is CSVDGTSGNYEQYF. Written as DNA, the CDR3 is TGCAGCGTTGATGGGACTAGCGGCAACTACGAGCAGTACTTC. This chain connects TRBV29-1 to TRBJ2-7; 11 positions agree with TRBD2. CDR1 is SQVTM, CDR2 ANQGSEA, per germline. The CDR3 runs 14 residues. V gave up 3 bases and J gave up 3 bases; unmatched junction bases: 4.

This clonotype was seen many times. The J gene is TRBJ1-2, the V gene TRBV12-3 or TRBV12-4; TRBD1 might be the D (5 bases). CDR3 length: 14 residues. Trimming stripped 2 bases from V and 8 bases from J, with 15 bases between. The CDR3 here is CASSLSSGQEGYTF. The CDR3 DNA reads TGTGCCAGCAGTTTAAGCTCGGGGCAGGAAGGCTACACCTTC.

The chain has TRBV7-2 and TRBJ1-1, with D maybe TRBD1 (5 bases). The CDR3 extends over 13 amino acids. V shed 5 bases and J shed 5 bases, with 12 bases lying between them. CDR1 and CDR2 (germline): SGHTA, FQGNSA. The CDR3: CASSQQAGTEAFF. DNA of the CDR3: TGTGCCAGCAGCCAACAGGCGGGGACTGAAGCTTTCTTT.

This clonotype was picked up a small number of times. V usage is TRBV30 and J usage is TRBJ2-4, with D maybe TRBD1 (8 bases). Trimming took 0 bases from V and 7 from J, leaving 10 bases between them. This CDR3 has 13 amino acids. CDR1 and CDR2 (germline): GTSNPN, SVGIG (reference sequence). CDR3 residues: CAWSVQGGNIQYF. The CDR3 DNA is TGTGCCTGGAGTGTACAGGGGGGGAACATTCAGTACTTC.

The rearrangement links TRBV14 to TRBJ1-3; D ambiguous. The CDR3 totals 16 residues. Germline V CDR1 and CDR2: SGHDN, FVKESK. V lost 4 bases and J lost 0, with 13 bases in between. In DNA, the CDR3 is TGTGCCAGCAGCCCGTTAGGACCGCACTCTGGAAACACCATATATTTT. This translates into CASSPLGPHSGNTIYF.

This clonotype was detected many times. V and J are TRBV7-8 and TRBJ1-2; D is ambiguous. The CDR3 loop spans 12 amino acids. From germline, CDR1 is SGHVS and CDR2 FQNEAQ. V lost 3 bases to trimming and J lost 6 bases, with 8 bases between them. CDR3 in amino acids: CASSFGLDGYTF. CDR3 sequence (DNA): TGTGCCAGCAGCTTTGGGCTGGATGGCTACACCTTC. The full variable domain, completed using reference TRBV7-8 and TRBJ1-2, is GAGVSQSPRYKVAKRGQDVALRCDPISGHVSLFWYQQALGQGPEFLTYFQNEAQLDKSGLPSDRFFAERPEGSVSTLKIQRTQQEDSAVYLCASSFGLDGYTFGSGTRLTVV.

About this clonotype itself: This may be a read error: a much more frequent sequence differs by one nucleotide. The chain has TRBV5-1 and TRBJ2-3; 9 bases agree with TRBD2. V was clipped by 0 bases and J by 6 bases; unmatched bases: 8. Germline-derived CDR1 and CDR2 are SGHRS and YFSETQ. The CDR3 contains 16 residues. The CDR3: CASSLERLAAVDTQYF. In DNA form, the CDR3 reads TGCGCCAGCAGCTTGGAAAGACTAGCGGCAGTGGATACGCAGTATTTT.

The table lists this clonotype with many counts. This sequence joins TRBV5-1 and TRBJ1-3, with a weak D call TRBD1 (5 bases). Per the germline V gene, CDR1 is SGHRS and CDR2 is YFSETQ. The germline V and J ends were trimmed by 0 bases and 0 bases, with 13 bases remaining between them. The CDR3 has 17 amino acids. DNA of the CDR3: TGCGCCAGCAGCTTGGGAAGGACATCGTCCTCTGGAAACACCATATATTTT. It translates to CASSLGRTSSSGNTIYF.

V usage is TRBV5-1 and J usage is TRBJ2-2; D uncertain. CDR3 length equals 15 residues. V shed 2 bases and J shed 0 bases, with 8 bases lying between them. Germline CDR1 is SGHRS and CDR2 is YFSETQ. CDR3 in DNA: TGCGCCAGCAGCTTTCAACAGACGAACACCGGGGAGCTGTTTTTT. It yields the protein CASSFQQTNTGELFF.

This clonotype was observed many times. CDR3 coding DNA: TGTGCCAGCAGCCTGGGGACTAAAGATACGCAGTATTTT. Translation gives CASSLGTKDTQYF. The chain recombines TRBV7-2 with TRBJ2-3, with TRBD2 identical over 7 bases. The CDR3 loop spans 13 amino acids. The germline CDR1 and CDR2 sequences are SGHTA and FQGNSA. After removal of 5 bases from V and 5 bases from J, the junction contained 4 bases not matched to a gene.